This TCR beta chain was recorded in a study of CD8+CD57+ T cells in acquired aplastic anemia. Across the study: DNA recovered from sorted CD4+ and CD8+ cells had a mean of about 3 ug.

Genomic DNA, the template, was used for profiling of the TCR beta VDJ and CDR3. TCRdb reanalysed the reads using MiXCR and keeps one entry per CDR3 protein. This table has 150,000 to 200,000 distinct CDR3 sequences, around 40% appearing once. Per the germline V gene, CDR1 is WSHSY and CDR2 is SAAADI. This CDR3 spans 16 amino acids. The ends lost 2 bases at V and 6 bases at J; junction bases unmatched: 7. In regard to this clonotype: The antigen remains undetermined.

Broader study findings: Common to patients and controls were roughly 30 CD8+ CDR3 sequences.

The sequence derives from a human donor in good health. The sequenced sample was sorted CD4+, CD8+, or CD8+CD57+ T cells (not recorded which) from PBMCs. The chain links TRBV10-2 to TRBJ2-1; 10 positions match TRBD2. DNA for the CDR3: TGCGCCAGCAGTGAGCCAGCTAGCGGGGGCCTCAATGAGCAGTTCTTC. Amino acids: CASSEPASGGLNEQFF.